A single T cell receptor (beta chain) is shown here with its context. Antigen unknown. Assay used: immunoSEQ multiplex PCR; TCRdb lists only in-frame clones, some missing. The table lists some 500,000 clones, around 96% of them singletons, with around 0.067% in the top ten. This specimen comes from a study of shared clonotypes between healthy human individuals. Study outcomes and limitations: Exclusively blood specimens were collected; tissue repertoires likely differ.

Sample: naive CD4+ T cells sorted from blood. Documented subset: CD45RA+ positively selected. The receptor was derived from a woman in her thirties in good health.

CDR3 bases: TGCGCCAGCAGCCAAGGTTTATTGGGGTTGAGGGACAATCAGCCCCAGCATTTT. Its protein is CASSQGLLGLRDNQPQHF. The chain links TRBV4-1 to TRBJ1-5; D gene ambiguous. Trimming removed 1 base from V and 3 bases from J, with 19 bases in between. This CDR3 contains 18 residues. Germline-derived CDR1 and CDR2 are MGHRA and YSYEKL.